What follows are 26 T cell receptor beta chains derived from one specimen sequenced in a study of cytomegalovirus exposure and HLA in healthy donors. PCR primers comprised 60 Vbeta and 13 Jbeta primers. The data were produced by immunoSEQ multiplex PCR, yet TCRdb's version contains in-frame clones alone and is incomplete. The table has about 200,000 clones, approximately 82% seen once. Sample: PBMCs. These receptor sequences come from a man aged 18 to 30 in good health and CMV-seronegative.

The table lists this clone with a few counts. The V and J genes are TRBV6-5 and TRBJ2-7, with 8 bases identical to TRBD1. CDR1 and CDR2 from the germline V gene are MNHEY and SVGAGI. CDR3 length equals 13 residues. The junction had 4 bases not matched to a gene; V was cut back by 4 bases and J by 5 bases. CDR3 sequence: CASSLGQGNEQYF. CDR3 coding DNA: TGTGCCAGCAGTTTAGGACAGGGTAACGAGCAGTACTTC.

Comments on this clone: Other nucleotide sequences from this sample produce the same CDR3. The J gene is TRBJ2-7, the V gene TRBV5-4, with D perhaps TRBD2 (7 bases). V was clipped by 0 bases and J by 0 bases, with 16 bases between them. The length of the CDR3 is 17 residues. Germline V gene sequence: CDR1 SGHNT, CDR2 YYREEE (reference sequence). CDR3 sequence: CASSLARGPTYSYEQYF. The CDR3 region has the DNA TGTGCCAGCAGCTTGGCGCGGGGGCCCACATACTCCTACGAGCAGTACTTC.

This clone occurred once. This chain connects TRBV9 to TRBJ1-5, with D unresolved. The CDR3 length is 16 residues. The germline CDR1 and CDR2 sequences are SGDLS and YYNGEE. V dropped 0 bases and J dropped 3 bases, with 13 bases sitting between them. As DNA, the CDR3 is TGTGCCAGCAGCGTAGGGGCTGGAGGTTACAATCAGCCCCAGCATTTT. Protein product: CASSVGAGGYNQPQHF. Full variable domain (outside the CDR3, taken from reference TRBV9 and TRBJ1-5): DSGVTQTPKHLITATGQRVTLRCSPRSGDLSVYWYQQSLDQGLQFLIQYYNGEERAKGNILERFSAQQFPDLHSELNLSSLELGDSALYFCASSVGAGGYNQPQHFGDGTRLSIL.

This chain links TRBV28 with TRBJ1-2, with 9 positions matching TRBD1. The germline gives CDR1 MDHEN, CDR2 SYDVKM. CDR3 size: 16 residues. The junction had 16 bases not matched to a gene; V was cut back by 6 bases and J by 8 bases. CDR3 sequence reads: CASSPPGQGHVKGYTF. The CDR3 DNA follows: TGTGCCAGCAGCCCACCGGGACAGGGACATGTCAAGGGCTACACCTTC.

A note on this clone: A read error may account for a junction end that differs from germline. CDR3: CASSPSSPSTGELFF. As DNA, the CDR3 is TGTGCCAGCAGCCCCAGCAGCCCGTCCACCGGGGAGCTCTTTTTT. The chain couples TRBV7-9 to TRBJ2-2; maybe TRBD2 (5 bases). CDR1 SEHNR and CDR2 FQNEAQ come from the germline V gene (reference sequence). The CDR3 runs 15 residues.

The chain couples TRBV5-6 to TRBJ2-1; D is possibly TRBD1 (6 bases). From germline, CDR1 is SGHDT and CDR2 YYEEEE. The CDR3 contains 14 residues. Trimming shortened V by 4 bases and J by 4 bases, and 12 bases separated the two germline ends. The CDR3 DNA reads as TGTGCCAGCAGCCGCCGGGACACGTACAATGAGCAGTTCTTC. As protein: CASSRRDTYNEQFF.

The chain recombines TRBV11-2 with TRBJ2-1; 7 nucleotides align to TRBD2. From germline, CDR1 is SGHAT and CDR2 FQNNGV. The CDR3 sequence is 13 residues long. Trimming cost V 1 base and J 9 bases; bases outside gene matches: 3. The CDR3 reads CASSLGTSTEQFF. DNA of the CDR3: TGTGCCAGCAGCTTAGGGACTAGTACTGAGCAGTTCTTC. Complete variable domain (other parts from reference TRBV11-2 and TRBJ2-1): EAGVAQSPRYKIIEKRQSVAFWCNPISGHATLYWYQQILGQGPKLLIQFQNNGVVDDSQLPKDRFSAERLKGVDSTLKIQPAKLEDSAVYLCASSLGTSTEQFFGPGTRLTVL.

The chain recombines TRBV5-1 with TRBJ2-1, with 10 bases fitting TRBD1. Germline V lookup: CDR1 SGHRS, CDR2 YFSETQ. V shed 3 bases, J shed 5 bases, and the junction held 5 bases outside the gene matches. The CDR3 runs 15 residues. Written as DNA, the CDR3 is TGCGCCAGCAGCTCCCCGGGACAGGGGCACAATGAGCAGTTCTTC. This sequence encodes CASSSPGQGHNEQFF.

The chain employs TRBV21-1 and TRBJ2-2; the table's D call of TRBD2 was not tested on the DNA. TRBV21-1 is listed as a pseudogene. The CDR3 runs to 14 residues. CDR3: CASSKQEAGGELFF. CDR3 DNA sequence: TGTGCCAGCAGCAAACAGGAAGCGGGCGGGGAGCTGTTTTTT.

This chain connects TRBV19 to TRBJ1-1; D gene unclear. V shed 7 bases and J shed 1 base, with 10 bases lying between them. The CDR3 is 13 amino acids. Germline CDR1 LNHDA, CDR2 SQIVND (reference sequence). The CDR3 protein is CASMWSGNTEAFF. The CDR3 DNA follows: TGTGCCAGTATGTGGTCAGGGAACACTGAAGCTTTCTTT.

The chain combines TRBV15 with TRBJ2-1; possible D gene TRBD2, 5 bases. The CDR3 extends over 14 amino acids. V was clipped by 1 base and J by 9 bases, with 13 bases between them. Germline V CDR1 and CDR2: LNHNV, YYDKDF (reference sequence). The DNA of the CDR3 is TGTGCCACCAGCAGAGTGCGGGTGGTAGGTGAGCAGTTCTTC. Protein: CATSRVRVVGEQFF.

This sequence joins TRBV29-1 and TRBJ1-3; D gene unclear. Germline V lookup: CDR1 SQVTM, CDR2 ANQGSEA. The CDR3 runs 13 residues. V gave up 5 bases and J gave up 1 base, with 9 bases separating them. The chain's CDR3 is CSVSTGSGNTIYF. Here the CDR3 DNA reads TGCAGCGTTAGCACGGGGTCTGGAAACACCATATATTTT. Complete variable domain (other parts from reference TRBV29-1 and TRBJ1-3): SAVISQKPSRDICQRGTSLTIQCQVDSQVTMMFWYRQQPGQSLTLIATANQGSEATYESGFVIDKFPISRPNLTFSTLTVSNMSPEDSSIYLCSVSTGSGNTIYFGEGSWLTVV.

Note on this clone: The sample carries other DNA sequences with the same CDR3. The CDR3 loop reads CASSLGTSGYNEQFF. DNA of the CDR3: TGCGCCAGCAGCTTGGGGACTAGCGGTTACAATGAGCAGTTCTTC. V and J are TRBV5-1 and TRBJ2-1; 10 bases agree with TRBD2. Per the germline V gene, CDR1 is SGHRS and CDR2 is YFSETQ. Unmatched junction bases numbered 1, after V lost 0 bases and J lost 4 bases. The CDR3 has 15 amino acids.

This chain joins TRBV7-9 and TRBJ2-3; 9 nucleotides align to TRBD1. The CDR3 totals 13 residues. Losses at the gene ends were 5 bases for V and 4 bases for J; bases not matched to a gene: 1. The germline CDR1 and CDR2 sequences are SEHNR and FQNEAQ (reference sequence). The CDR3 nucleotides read TGTGCCAGCAGCACAGGGGGCCCAGATACGCAGTATTTT. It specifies CASSTGGPDTQYF.

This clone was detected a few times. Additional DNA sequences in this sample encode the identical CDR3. The CDR3 DNA follows: TGTGCCAGCAGTGGACAGGGGAACTATGGCTACACCTTC. This gives the protein CASSGQGNYGYTF. The chain employs TRBV2 and TRBJ1-2; 8 bases map to TRBD1. Unmatched junction bases numbered 0, after V lost 4 bases and J lost 2 bases. Germline loops: CDR1 SNHLY, CDR2 FYNNEI. The CDR3 loop spans 13 amino acids.

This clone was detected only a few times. The CDR3 nucleotides read TGCGCCAGCAGCGAGGGACAGGTTAAAAACATTCAGTACTTC. It yields the protein CASSEGQVKNIQYF. This chain joins TRBV5-1 and TRBJ2-4, with 8 bases lining up with TRBD1. Germline V lookup: CDR1 SGHRS, CDR2 YFSETQ. The junction had 4 bases not matched to a gene; V was cut back by 4 bases and J by 4 bases. The CDR3 runs 14 residues.

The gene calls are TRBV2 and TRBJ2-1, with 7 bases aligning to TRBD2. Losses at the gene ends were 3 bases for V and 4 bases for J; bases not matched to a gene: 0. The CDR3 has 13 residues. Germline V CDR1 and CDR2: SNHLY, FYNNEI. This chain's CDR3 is CASSEREYNEQFF. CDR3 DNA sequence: TGTGCCAGCAGTGAGCGGGAGTACAATGAGCAGTTCTTC.

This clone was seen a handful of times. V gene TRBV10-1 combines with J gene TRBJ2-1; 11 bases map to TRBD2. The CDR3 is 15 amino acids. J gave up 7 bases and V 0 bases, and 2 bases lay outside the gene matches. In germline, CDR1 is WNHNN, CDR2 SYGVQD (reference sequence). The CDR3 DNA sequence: TGCGCCAGCAGTGAGTCGACTAGCGGGGTTAATGAGCAGTTCTTC. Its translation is CASSESTSGVNEQFF.

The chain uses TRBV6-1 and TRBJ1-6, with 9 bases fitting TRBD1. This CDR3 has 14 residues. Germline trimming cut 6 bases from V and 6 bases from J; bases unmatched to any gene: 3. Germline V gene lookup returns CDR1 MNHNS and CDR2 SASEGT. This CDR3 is CASSPGQGNSPLHF. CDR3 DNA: TGTGCCAGCAGCCCGGGACAGGGTAATTCACCCCTCCACTTT.

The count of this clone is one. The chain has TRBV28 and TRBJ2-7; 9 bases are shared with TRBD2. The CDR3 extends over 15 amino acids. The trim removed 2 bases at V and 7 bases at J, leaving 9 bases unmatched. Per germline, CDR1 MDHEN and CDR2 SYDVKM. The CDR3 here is CASSLPAGGGYEQYF. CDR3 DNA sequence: TGTGCCAGCAGTTTACCAGCGGGAGGCGGCTATGAGCAGTACTTC.

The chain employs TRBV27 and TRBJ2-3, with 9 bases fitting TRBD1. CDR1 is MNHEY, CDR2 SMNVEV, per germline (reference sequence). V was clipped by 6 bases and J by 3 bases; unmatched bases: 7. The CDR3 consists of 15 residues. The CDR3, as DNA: TGTGCCAGCAGCGGTACCGGGACAGGGACAGATACGCAGTATTTT. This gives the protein CASSGTGTGTDTQYF.

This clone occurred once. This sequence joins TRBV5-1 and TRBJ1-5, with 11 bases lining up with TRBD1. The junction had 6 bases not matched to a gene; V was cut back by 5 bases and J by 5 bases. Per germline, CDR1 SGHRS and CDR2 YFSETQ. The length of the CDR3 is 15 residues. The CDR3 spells CASRRTGGIDQPQHF. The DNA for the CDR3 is TGCGCCAGCAGAAGGACAGGGGGCATCGATCAGCCCCAGCATTTT.

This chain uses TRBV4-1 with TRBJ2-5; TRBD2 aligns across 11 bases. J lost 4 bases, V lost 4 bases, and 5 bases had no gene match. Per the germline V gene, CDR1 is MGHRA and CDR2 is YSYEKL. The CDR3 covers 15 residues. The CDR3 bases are TGCGCCAGCAGCCGAATAGCGGGAGGGAGAGAGACCCAGTACTTC. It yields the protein CASSRIAGGRETQYF.

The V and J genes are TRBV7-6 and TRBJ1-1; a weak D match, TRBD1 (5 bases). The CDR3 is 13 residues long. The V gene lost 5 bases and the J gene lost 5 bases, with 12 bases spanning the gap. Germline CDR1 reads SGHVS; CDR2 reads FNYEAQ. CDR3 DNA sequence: TGTGCCAGCAGCCGCCAGCAGGGAACTGAAGCTTTCTTT. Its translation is CASSRQQGTEAFF.

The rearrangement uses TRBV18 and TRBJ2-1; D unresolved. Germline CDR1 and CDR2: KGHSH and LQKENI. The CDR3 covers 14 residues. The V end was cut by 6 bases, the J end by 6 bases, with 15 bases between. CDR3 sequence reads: CASSVLSGPNEQFF. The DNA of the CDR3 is TGTGCCAGCTCTGTCCTCTCTGGGCCCAATGAGCAGTTCTTC.

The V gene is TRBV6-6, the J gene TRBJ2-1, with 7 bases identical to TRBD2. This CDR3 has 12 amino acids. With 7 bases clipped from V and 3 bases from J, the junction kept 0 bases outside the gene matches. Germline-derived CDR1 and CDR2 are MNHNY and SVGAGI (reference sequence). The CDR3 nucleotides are TGTGCCAGCACGGGGGGCTACAATGAGCAGTTCTTC. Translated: CASTGGYNEQFF.